A single sample gave rise to the 14 T cell receptor beta chains below, sequenced in a study of T cell responses to AZD1222 COVID-19 vaccine. Only in-frame clones appear in the TCRdb table, and some are missing; sequencing was by immunoSEQ multiplex PCR. The repertoire consists of under 200,000 clones, with around 90% occurring once and the leading ten covering more than 25%. The starting material was peripheral blood, obtained 28 days after the second AZD1222 dose. The origin of the receptors is an adult who received the AZD1222 COVID-19 vaccine.

The chain recombines TRBV10-3 with TRBJ2-7; D is undetermined. Trimming took 6 bases from V and 0 from J, leaving 9 bases between them. Germline assignment: CDR1 ENHRY and CDR2 SYGVKD. This CDR3 is 13 amino acids long. CDR3 region: CAIRTESSYEQYF. As DNA, the CDR3 is TGTGCCATCAGGACTGAGAGCTCCTACGAGCAGTACTTC.

CDR3 loop: CASSLGASGNTDTQYF. Here the CDR3 DNA reads TGTGCCAGCAGCTTAGGCGCTAGCGGAAACACAGATACGCAGTATTTT. The rearrangement joins TRBV11-2 to TRBJ2-3; 7 bases agree with TRBD2. The V and J ends lost 1 base and 2 bases, in that order; junction bases with no gene match: 6. Germline V gene sequence: CDR1 SGHAT, CDR2 FQNNGV. The CDR3 has 16 amino acids.

The J gene is TRBJ2-7, the V gene TRBV7-2; a weak D match, TRBD1 (6 bases). The CDR3 runs 15 residues. CDR1 and CDR2 from the germline V gene are SGHTA and FQGNSA. Trimming took off 5 bases at V and 2 bases at J, with 16 bases between the two ends. The CDR3 loop is CASSPPDRPTYEQYF. The CDR3 coding sequence is TGTGCCAGCAGCCCACCAGACAGGCCCACCTACGAGCAGTACTTC.

With regard to this clone: Other nucleotide sequences in the sample specify the same CDR3. V and J are TRBV7-2 and TRBJ2-5; D not certain. This CDR3 spans 13 amino acids. Per the germline V gene, CDR1 is SGHTA and CDR2 is FQGNSA. V lost 5 bases to trimming and J lost 1 base, with 8 bases between them. The CDR3: CASSLARQETQYF. CDR3 DNA sequence: TGTGCCAGCAGCCTGGCGCGCCAAGAGACCCAGTACTTC.

The chain uses TRBV13 and TRBJ2-7; D is possibly TRBD1 (5 bases). Germline V gene data show CDR1 as PRHDT and CDR2 as FYEKMQ (reference sequence). Trimming stripped 5 bases from V and 6 bases from J, with 17 bases between. The CDR3 spans 14 residues. The CDR3 nucleotides are TGTGCCAGCAGCCTATCCCAGGGAAGGGCCGAGCAGTACTTC. It is translated as CASSLSQGRAEQYF. Full variable domain (rest looked up from reference TRBV13 and TRBJ2-7): AAGVIQSPRHLIKEKRETATLKCYPIPRHDTVYWYQQGPGQDPQFLISFYEKMQSDKGSIPDRFSAQQFSDYHSELNMSSLELGDSALYFCASSLSQGRAEQYFGPGTRLTVT.

V is TRBV15 and J is TRBJ2-6; TRBD1 agrees at 10 bases. V shed 3 bases, J shed 0 bases, and the junction held 5 bases outside the gene matches. The germline gives CDR1 LNHNV, CDR2 YYDKDF (reference sequence). This CDR3 is built from 18 residues. CDR3 in amino acids: CATSSMGQGISGANVLTF. The CDR3 region has the DNA TGTGCCACCAGCAGTATGGGACAGGGGATCTCTGGGGCCAACGTCCTGACTTTC. Complete variable domain (other parts from reference TRBV15 and TRBJ2-6): DAMVIQNPRYQVTQFGKPVTLSCSQTLNHNVMYWYQQKSSQAPKLLFHYYDKDFNNEADTPDNFQSRRPNTSFCFLDIRSPGLGDTAMYLCATSSMGQGISGANVLTFGAGSRLTVL.

The chain has TRBV18 and TRBJ2-2; the match to TRBD1 covers 9 bases. CDR3 size: 17 residues. CDR1 is KGHSH, CDR2 LQKENI, per germline. With 3 bases clipped from V and 5 bases from J, the junction kept 10 bases outside the gene matches. The CDR3 DNA reads as TGTGCCAGCTCACCGAGGACAGGGGAGAAAAGGACCGGGGAGCTGTTTTTT. Its protein product is CASSPRTGEKRTGELFF.

The V call is TRBV2, the J call TRBJ2-3, with a tentative D call TRBD1 (6 bases). Per germline, CDR1 SNHLY and CDR2 FYNNEI. This CDR3 is built from 16 residues. Trimming removed 4 bases from V and 1 base from J, with 15 bases in between. DNA of the CDR3: TGTGCCAGCAGTGTAACAGGGCTGGGTGGCACAGATACGCAGTATTTT. This translates into CASSVTGLGGTDTQYF.

This CDR3 is CASSPRDGEKLFF. Written as DNA, the CDR3 is TGTGCCAGTAGTCCCAGGGATGGTGAAAAACTGTTTTTT. The V gene is TRBV19, the J gene TRBJ1-4, with D tentatively TRBD1 (5 bases). Trimming took off 5 bases at V and 7 bases at J, with 11 bases between the two ends. The CDR3 runs 13 residues. CDR1 is LNHDA, CDR2 SQIVND, per germline (reference sequence).

The V and J genes are TRBV23-1 and TRBJ2-7, with D unclear. TRBV23-1 belongs to the ORF category, with a function that is uncertain. There are 12 residues in the CDR3. The V and J ends lost 8 bases and 10 bases respectively, with 18 bases between them. The CDR3 nucleotides read TGCGCCAGCTCGTACCCTGCCGGGTCACAGTACTTC. It codes for CASSYPAGSQYF.

The chain combines TRBV7-9 with TRBJ2-3; 8 bases line up with TRBD1. V lost 3 bases to trimming and J lost 4 bases; unmatched junction nucleotides: 6. Germline CDR1 reads SEHNR; CDR2 reads FQNEAQ (reference sequence). The CDR3 is 15 amino acids. CDR3 loop: CASSFGTGSPDTQYF. The CDR3 DNA sequence: TGTGCCAGCAGCTTTGGGACAGGAAGTCCAGATACGCAGTATTTT.

The rearrangement links TRBV7-9 to TRBJ1-6; D not resolved. V was pared by 2 bases and J by 10 bases, with 9 bases between. The CDR3 totals 13 residues. Per the germline V gene, CDR1 is SEHNR and CDR2 is FQNEAQ (reference sequence). This CDR3 is CASSLSSDSPLHF. The CDR3 region has the DNA TGTGCCAGCAGCTTATCGAGCGACTCACCCCTCCACTTT.

V and J are TRBV2 and TRBJ2-1; 7 nucleotides line up with TRBD2. The CDR3 is 13 residues long. CDR1 is SNHLY and CDR2 is FYNNEI in the germline V gene. The J segment lost 9 bases and the V segment lost 6 bases, leaving 8 bases of the junction unmatched. The CDR3 region has the DNA TGTGCCAGCAGGGGTAGGAGGGAGGGTGAGCAGTTCTTC. It encodes CASRGRREGEQFF.

This clone has a count of ten or more. This chain connects TRBV6-2 or TRBV6-3 to TRBJ2-1; maybe TRBD2 (5 bases). Germline CDR1 MNHEY, CDR2 SVGEGT. The V end was cut by 0 bases, the J end by 2 bases, with 11 bases between. The CDR3 extends over 16 amino acids. This chain's CDR3 is CASSYSSDGAYNEQFF. CDR3 DNA sequence: TGTGCCAGCAGTTACTCGAGTGACGGGGCCTACAATGAGCAGTTCTTC.